This is a list of T cell receptor beta chains from one sample in a study of regulatory T cells in long-lasting Graves disease. TCRdb processed the multiplex PCR reads anew with MiXCR; each CDR3 protein has one entry. The data contain around 330,000 distinct CDR3 sequences, about 20% of them seen just once; the ten biggest clones take up more than 30%. The input for sequencing was peripheral blood mononuclear cells (PBMCs), taken at new diagnosis, from a patient treated with antithyroid drugs. These receptors were obtained from a female donor with Graves disease. Each CDR3 is given with its conserved first and last residue. Fields, in order: V gene, clone size, D gene, J gene, CDR3 protein, CDR3 DNA. The D gene is left open where the match is weak. Clone size is shown for a subset of rows, as once, few, many or a class of expanded clone.

v_gene: TRBV29-1
abundance: many
d_gene: .
j_gene: TRBJ1-5
CDR3aa: CSVDRACGQPQHF
CDR3nt: TGCAGCGTTGACCGGGCGTGTGGTCAGCCCCAGCATTTT

v_gene: TRBV12-3/TRBV12-4
abundance: many
d_gene: .
j_gene: TRBJ1-4
CDR3aa: CASSFHIVDEKLFF
CDR3nt: TGTGCCAGCAGTTTCCATATAGTTGACGAAAAACTGTTTTTT

v_gene: TRBV6-2/TRBV6-3
abundance: many
d_gene: .
j_gene: TRBJ2-3
CDR3aa: CASRTGVGADTQYF
CDR3nt: TGTGCCAGCAGGACGGGAGTGGGAGCAGATACGCAGTATTTT

v_gene: TRBV29-1
abundance: many
d_gene: TRBD1
j_gene: TRBJ2-7
CDR3aa: CSVGTGGYEQYF
CDR3nt: TGCAGCGTTGGGACAGGGGGCTACGAGCAGTACTTC

v_gene: TRBV9
abundance: few
d_gene: .
j_gene: TRBJ1-1
CDR3aa: CASSAGGINTEAFF
CDR3nt: TGTGCCAGCAGCGCCGGGGGGATAAACACTGAAGCTTTCTTT

v_gene: TRBV3-1
abundance: .
d_gene: TRBD1
j_gene: TRBJ2-5
CDR3aa: CASSQGRTGSFGETQYF
CDR3nt: TGTGCCAGCAGCCAAGGAAGGACAGGGAGTTTCGGGGAGACCCAGTACTTC

v_gene: TRBV7-2
abundance: few
d_gene: .
j_gene: TRBJ2-3
CDR3aa: CASSLSPGLDTQYF
CDR3nt: TGTGCCAGCAGCTTAAGTCCAGGCCTTGATACGCAGTATTTT

v_gene: TRBV20-1
abundance: many
d_gene: .
j_gene: TRBJ1-4
CDR3aa: CSARTGAYEKLFF
CDR3nt: TGCAGTGCTAGGACGGGAGCTTATGAAAAACTGTTTTTT

v_gene: TRBV5-4
abundance: many
d_gene: TRBD2
j_gene: TRBJ2-3
CDR3aa: CASSTRTSGTTDTQYF
CDR3nt: TGTGCCAGCAGCACTCGGACTAGCGGGACTACAGATACGCAGTATTTT

v_gene: TRBV5-8
abundance: many
d_gene: .
j_gene: TRBJ1-1
CDR3aa: CASSLMAAGEAFF
CDR3nt: TGTGCCAGCAGCTTGATGGCGGCAGGGGAAGCTTTCTTT

v_gene: TRBV27
abundance: many
d_gene: .
j_gene: TRBJ2-7
CDR3aa: CASKGQRGTYEQYF
CDR3nt: TGTGCCAGCAAGGGCCAACGCGGGACCTACGAGCAGTACTTC

v_gene: TRBV6-5
abundance: .
d_gene: .
j_gene: TRBJ2-7
CDR3aa: CAGSNSGGAYEQYF
CDR3nt: TGTGCCGGCAGTAACTCAGGGGGGGCCTACGAGCAGTACTTC

v_gene: TRBV5-1
abundance: many
d_gene: TRBD2
j_gene: TRBJ2-7
CDR3aa: CASASGEGRDEQYF
CDR3nt: TGCGCCAGCGCGAGCGGGGAAGGGAGAGACGAGCAGTACTTC

v_gene: TRBV28
abundance: many
d_gene: .
j_gene: TRBJ2-1
CDR3aa: CASSLRSVNEQFF
CDR3nt: TGTGCCAGCAGTTTAAGGTCGGTCAATGAGCAGTTCTTC

v_gene: TRBV18
abundance: .
d_gene: TRBD1
j_gene: TRBJ1-2
CDR3aa: CASSPRQGFDGYTF
CDR3nt: TGTGCCAGCTCACCACGACAGGGATTCGATGGCTACACCTTC

v_gene: TRBV7-9
abundance: many
d_gene: .
j_gene: TRBJ1-4
CDR3aa: CASSYVQGGNEKLFF
CDR3nt: TGTGCCAGCAGCTACGTACAGGGCGGCAATGAAAAACTGTTTTTT

v_gene: TRBV28
abundance: many
d_gene: .
j_gene: TRBJ1-5
CDR3aa: CASSFQGRRRNSNQPQHF
CDR3nt: TGTGCCAGCAGTTTTCAGGGGCGGAGAAGGAACAGCAATCAGCCCCAGCATTTT

v_gene: TRBV20-1
abundance: .
d_gene: TRBD2
j_gene: TRBJ2-3
CDR3aa: CSASASGGGTDTQYF
CDR3nt: TGCAGTGCTAGTGCCAGCGGGGGAGGCACAGATACGCAGTATTTT

v_gene: TRBV6-9
abundance: .
d_gene: .
j_gene: TRBJ1-2
CDR3aa: CASSYPQGTDYGYTF
CDR3nt: TGTGCCAGCAGTTACCCGCAGGGAACTGACTATGGCTACACCTTC

v_gene: TRBV3-1
abundance: few
d_gene: .
j_gene: TRBJ1-2
CDR3aa: CASSRFQDGRGYGYTF
CDR3nt: TGTGCCAGCAGCCGCTTTCAGGACGGGAGGGGCTATGGCTACACCTTC

v_gene: TRBV12-3/TRBV12-4
abundance: .
d_gene: .
j_gene: TRBJ1-2
CDR3aa: CASGKTGTVYGYTF
CDR3nt: TGTGCCAGCGGTAAAACTGGGACGGTCTATGGCTACACCTTC

v_gene: TRBV19
abundance: many
d_gene: .
j_gene: TRBJ1-2
CDR3aa: CASSIPGEGGYTF
CDR3nt: TGTGCCAGTAGTATCCCCGGGGAAGGAGGCTACACCTTC

v_gene: TRBV29-1
abundance: few
d_gene: .
j_gene: TRBJ2-7
CDR3aa: CSAGQTAYEQYF
CDR3nt: TGCAGCGCTGGACAGACGGCCTACGAGCAGTACTTC

v_gene: TRBV27
abundance: many
d_gene: TRBD1
j_gene: TRBJ1-1
CDR3aa: CASSFCSLRGLDTEAFF
CDR3nt: TGTGCCAGCAGTTTTTGTAGTCTTAGGGGGCTAGACACTGAAGCTTTCTTT

v_gene: TRBV3-1
abundance: .
d_gene: .
j_gene: TRBJ2-7
CDR3aa: CASSQTASYEQYF
CDR3nt: TGTGCCAGCAGTCAGACTGCCTCCTACGAGCAGTACTTC

v_gene: TRBV19
abundance: many
d_gene: .
j_gene: TRBJ1-5
CDR3aa: CASSTRAQQPQHF
CDR3nt: TGTGCCAGTAGTACGCGGGCGCAACAGCCCCAGCATTTT

v_gene: TRBV6-9
abundance: .
d_gene: .
j_gene: TRBJ1-5
CDR3aa: CASSYREQPQHF
CDR3nt: TGTGCCAGCAGTTACCGCGAGCAGCCCCAGCATTTT

v_gene: TRBV29-1
abundance: many
d_gene: .
j_gene: TRBJ2-3
CDR3aa: CSARRQYTDTQYF
CDR3nt: TGCAGCGCTAGGCGACAATACACAGATACGCAGTATTTT

v_gene: TRBV20-1
abundance: .
d_gene: TRBD2
j_gene: TRBJ2-7
CDR3aa: CSARERRTSGSSPTYEQYF
CDR3nt: TGCAGTGCTAGAGAAAGGAGGACTAGCGGGAGTTCCCCAACCTACGAGCAGTACTTC

v_gene: TRBV30
abundance: .
d_gene: TRBD2
j_gene: TRBJ2-7
CDR3aa: CAWRSSGSYEQYF
CDR3nt: TGTGCCTGGAGGTCTAGCGGGAGCTACGAGCAGTACTTC

v_gene: TRBV6-1
abundance: many
d_gene: TRBD2
j_gene: TRBJ2-1
CDR3aa: CASTSGPSSYNEQFF
CDR3nt: TGTGCCAGCACTAGCGGGCCCAGCTCCTACAATGAGCAGTTCTTC

v_gene: TRBV6-2/TRBV6-3
abundance: many
d_gene: .
j_gene: TRBJ1-2
CDR3aa: CASSYSRRGRDYGYTF
CDR3nt: TGTGCCAGCAGTTACTCGAGGCGGGGGCGCGACTATGGCTACACCTTC

v_gene: TRBV6-1
abundance: .
d_gene: .
j_gene: TRBJ2-7
CDR3aa: CASSPGAGHDSYEQYF
CDR3nt: TGTGCCAGCAGCCCAGGGGCGGGACATGACTCCTACGAGCAGTACTTC

v_gene: TRBV7-6
abundance: many
d_gene: .
j_gene: TRBJ1-5
CDR3aa: CASSLSWGSNQPQHF
CDR3nt: TGTGCCAGCAGCTTATCGTGGGGAAGCAATCAGCCCCAGCATTTT

v_gene: TRBV2
abundance: .
d_gene: .
j_gene: TRBJ2-6
CDR3aa: CASKIISHGANVLTF
CDR3nt: TGTGCCAGCAAGATCATTTCACATGGGGCCAACGTCCTGACTTTC

v_gene: TRBV12-3/TRBV12-4
abundance: .
d_gene: TRBD1
j_gene: TRBJ1-3
CDR3aa: CASYTGTASGNTIYF
CDR3nt: TGTGCCAGCTACACCGGGACAGCCTCTGGAAACACCATATATTTT

v_gene: TRBV6-1
abundance: few
d_gene: .
j_gene: TRBJ2-1
CDR3aa: CASSPTGFYNEQFF
CDR3nt: TGTGCCAGCAGCCCTACAGGGTTCTACAATGAGCAGTTCTTC

v_gene: TRBV3-1
abundance: many
d_gene: .
j_gene: TRBJ1-5
CDR3aa: CASSQAGYSNQPQHF
CDR3nt: TGTGCCAGCAGCCAAGCGGGTTATAGCAATCAGCCCCAGCATTTT

v_gene: TRBV20-1
abundance: few
d_gene: TRBD2
j_gene: TRBJ2-1
CDR3aa: CSASFLAGAYNEQFF
CDR3nt: TGCAGTGCTAGTTTTTTGGCGGGAGCCTACAATGAGCAGTTCTTC

v_gene: TRBV13
abundance: many
d_gene: TRBD2
j_gene: TRBJ2-5
CDR3aa: CASTIMTSAKETQYF
CDR3nt: TGTGCCAGCACCATCATGACTAGCGCCAAAGAGACCCAGTACTTC

v_gene: TRBV19
abundance: many
d_gene: .
j_gene: TRBJ1-2
CDR3aa: CASSIQGANYGYTF
CDR3nt: TGTGCCAGTAGTATCCAGGGAGCTAACTATGGCTACACCTTC

v_gene: TRBV19
abundance: many
d_gene: .
j_gene: TRBJ2-7
CDR3aa: CASSGGHGGQYF
CDR3nt: TGTGCCAGTAGTGGCGGCCATGGTGGGCAGTACTTC

v_gene: TRBV6-2/TRBV6-3
abundance: many
d_gene: .
j_gene: TRBJ2-2
CDR3aa: CASRNQGTGGELFF
CDR3nt: TGTGCCAGCAGAAACCAGGGGACGGGCGGGGAGCTGTTTTTT

v_gene: TRBV6-5
abundance: many
d_gene: .
j_gene: TRBJ1-4
CDR3aa: CASSSGLPTNEKLFF
CDR3nt: TGTGCCAGCAGTTCCGGACTTCCAACTAATGAAAAACTGTTTTTT